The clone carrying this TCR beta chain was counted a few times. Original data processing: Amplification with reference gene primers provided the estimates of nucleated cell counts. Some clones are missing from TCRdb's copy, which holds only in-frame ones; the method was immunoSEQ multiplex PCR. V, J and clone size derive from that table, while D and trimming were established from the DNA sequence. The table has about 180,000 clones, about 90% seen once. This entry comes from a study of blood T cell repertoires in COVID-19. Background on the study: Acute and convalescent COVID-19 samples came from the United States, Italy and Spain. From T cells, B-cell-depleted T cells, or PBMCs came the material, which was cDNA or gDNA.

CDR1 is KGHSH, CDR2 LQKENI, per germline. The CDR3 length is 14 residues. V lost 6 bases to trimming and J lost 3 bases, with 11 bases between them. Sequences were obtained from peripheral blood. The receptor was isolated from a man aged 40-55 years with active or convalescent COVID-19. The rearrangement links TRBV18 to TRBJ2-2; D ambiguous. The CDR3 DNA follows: TGTGCCAGCTCCCCCAACAAACACACCGGGGAGCTGTTTTTT. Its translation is CASSPNKHTGELFF.